One sample yielded the 13 T cell receptor beta chains listed below, sequenced in a study of CD8+ T cells in alopecia areata. Treatment specified: oral pan-JAK inhibitor, 5-10 mg twice daily. Extracted from the samples, RNA was reverse transcribed into cDNA to serve as the sequencing template. Generated by immunoSEQ multiplex PCR, the TCRdb table keeps only in-frame clones and is missing some. The data show about 190,000 clones, under 60% seen once. The sequences come from CD8+ T cells sorted from blood, collected at week 24, from a patient treated with tofacitinib. These receptors originate from a human donor with alopecia areata.

Comments on this clone: Distinct nucleotide sequences in the sample also encode this CDR3. The rearrangement uses TRBV18 and TRBJ1-2, with a tentative D call TRBD1 (5 bases). V lost 3 bases and J 5 bases, leaving 13 bases between the germline ends. Germline V gene sequence: CDR1 KGHSH, CDR2 LQKENI. The CDR3 has 14 amino acids. The CDR3 DNA follows: TGTGCCAGCTCACCCCCGACAGAATCATATGGCTACACCTTC. Amino acid sequence: CASSPPTESYGYTF.

The rearrangement joins TRBV4-1 to TRBJ2-2, with TRBD2 identical over 9 bases. This CDR3 has 16 residues. J was trimmed by 1 base and V by 1 base; bases with no gene match: 1. Germline CDR1 and CDR2: MGHRA and YSYEKL. The CDR3 DNA follows: TGCGCCAGCAGCCAAGGGACTAGCGAGAACACCGGGGAGCTGTTTTTT. This codes for CASSQGTSENTGELFF.

This chain uses TRBV6-5 with TRBJ2-3; no reliable D call. Germline CDR1 is MNHEY and CDR2 is SVGAGI. This CDR3 contains 13 residues. Trimming removed 4 bases at V and 4 bases at J, with 9 bases between. For the CDR3, the DNA is TGTGCCAGCAGTTCCTATAGTCCAGATACGCAGTATTTT. It specifies CASSSYSPDTQYF.

This clone was recorded once. The chain uses TRBV5-1 and TRBJ1-5, with 8 nucleotides matching TRBD1. Germline assignment: CDR1 SGHRS and CDR2 YFSETQ. CDR3 length: 15 amino acids. With 3 bases clipped from V and 2 bases from J, the junction kept 4 bases outside the gene matches. Here the CDR3 reads CASSSTGEGNQPQHF. CDR3 sequence (DNA): TGCGCCAGCAGCTCGACAGGGGAGGGCAATCAGCCCCAGCATTTT.

This chain links TRBV5-1 with TRBJ1-1; 7 nucleotides line up with TRBD1. The CDR3 contains 16 residues. The trim removed 1 base at V and 5 bases at J, leaving 11 bases unmatched. The germline CDR1 and CDR2 sequences are SGHRS and YFSETQ. The DNA of the CDR3 is TGCGCCAGCAGCTTGAAAAGGACAGGAGGCTCTACTGAAGCTTTCTTT. Protein: CASSLKRTGGSTEAFF.

Points on this clone: At one end the junction does not follow the germline gene, possibly because of a read error. The chain combines TRBV29-1 with TRBJ2-3; 7 bases match TRBD1. Germline assignment: CDR1 SQVTM and CDR2 ANQGSEA. The CDR3 consists of 13 residues. The CDR3 sequence is CSGEQGNTDTQYF. The CDR3 nucleotides are TGCAGCGGTGAACAGGGGAACACAGATACGCAGTATTTT.

V gene TRBV12-5 combines with J gene TRBJ2-2; perhaps TRBD1 as D (7 bases). Trimming cost V 2 bases and J 4 bases, with 8 bases left between them. In germline, CDR1 is LGHNT, CDR2 FRNRAP. CDR3 length: 14 amino acids. For the CDR3, the DNA is TGTGCTAGTGGTTTGCAGGGGGGCACCGGGGAGCTGTTTTTT. Translation gives CASGLQGGTGELFF.

This clone was found a few times. J is TRBJ2-7 and V is TRBV27; possibly TRBD1 for D (6 bases). The CDR3 sequence is 13 residues long. V was shortened by 8 bases and J by 2 bases, with 13 bases between the two germline ends. The germline V gene encodes CDR1 MNHEY and CDR2 SMNVEV (reference sequence). CDR3 region: CASSSGTTYEQYF. The CDR3 bases are TGTGCCAGCTCGTCCGGGACAACCTACGAGCAGTACTTC.

This clone was recorded only once. This chain uses TRBV5-1 with TRBJ2-3, with D perhaps TRBD2 (5 bases). Looked up from germline, CDR1 is SGHRS and CDR2 is YFSETQ. V was shortened by 0 bases and J by 6 bases, with 11 bases between the two germline ends. The CDR3 extends over 14 amino acids. The CDR3 DNA follows: TGCGCCAGCAGCTTGGGAGGAGGATCGGATACGCAGTATTTT. It encodes CASSLGGGSDTQYF.

The sample holds many counts of this clone. This sequence joins TRBV28 and TRBJ2-3; D unresolved. V lost 2 bases to trimming and J lost 4 bases, with 13 bases between them. This CDR3 has 15 residues. The germline V gene encodes CDR1 MDHEN and CDR2 SYDVKM. For the CDR3, the DNA is TGTGCCAGCAGTTTACTCCTGGAAAGGCCAGATACGCAGTATTTT. Translated, it gives CASSLLLERPDTQYF.

This clone has just a few counts. The CDR3 DNA is TGCAGCGTTCCGCGGGGATCTAACTATGGCTACACCTTC. Translated, it gives CSVPRGSNYGYTF. The V and J genes are TRBV29-1 and TRBJ1-2; D remains ambiguous. CDR1 SQVTM and CDR2 ANQGSEA come from the germline V gene. With 5 bases removed from V and 0 bases from J, the gap between germline ends came to 10 bases. CDR3 length: 13 amino acids.

The chain joins TRBV14 to TRBJ1-4, with 8 nucleotides matching TRBD1. The CDR3 totals 14 residues. Per germline, CDR1 SGHDN and CDR2 FVKESK. The ends lost 4 bases at V and 14 bases at J; junction bases unmatched: 12. The CDR3 here is CASSPTGTGKLLFF. The DNA for the CDR3 is TGTGCCAGCAGCCCAACCGGGACAGGCAAACTTCTGTTTTTT.

The rearrangement joins TRBV2 to TRBJ1-1; D remains unclear. This CDR3 has 11 amino acids. The V and J ends lost 6 bases and 6 bases respectively, with 8 bases between them. The V gene's germline CDR1 is SNHLY and CDR2 FYNNEI. The CDR3 DNA sequence: TGTGCCAGCAGGGCGGGGTCTGAAGCTTTCTTT. It codes for CASRAGSEAFF.